Here is one T cell receptor (beta chain) with its context. This specimen belongs to a study of blood T cell repertoires in COVID-19. Turning to the study itself: Acute-phase and convalescent COVID-19 samples originated in the United States, Italy and Spain. T cells, B-cell-depleted T cells, or PBMCs provided the cDNA or gDNA that served as material.

The CDR3 runs to 14 residues. Germline V gene lookup returns CDR1 SEHNR and CDR2 FQNEAQ (reference sequence). J lost 5 bases, V lost 6 bases, and 6 bases had no gene match. Original analysis: The authors estimated nucleated cell counts from reference gene primer amplification. The data were produced by immunoSEQ multiplex PCR, yet TCRdb's version contains in-frame clones alone and is incomplete. V, J and clone size derive from that table, while D and trimming were established from the DNA sequence. The sample includes about 60,000 clones, around 79% of them seen just once. The receptor's source is a human donor in a cohort sampled during active COVID-19. Sequencing input: peripheral blood. The V and J genes are TRBV7-9 and TRBJ2-3; 9 nucleotides agree with TRBD1. The CDR3 loop reads CASSSGQGQDTQYF. The CDR3 nucleotides read TGTGCCAGCAGTTCCGGACAGGGGCAAGATACGCAGTATTTT.